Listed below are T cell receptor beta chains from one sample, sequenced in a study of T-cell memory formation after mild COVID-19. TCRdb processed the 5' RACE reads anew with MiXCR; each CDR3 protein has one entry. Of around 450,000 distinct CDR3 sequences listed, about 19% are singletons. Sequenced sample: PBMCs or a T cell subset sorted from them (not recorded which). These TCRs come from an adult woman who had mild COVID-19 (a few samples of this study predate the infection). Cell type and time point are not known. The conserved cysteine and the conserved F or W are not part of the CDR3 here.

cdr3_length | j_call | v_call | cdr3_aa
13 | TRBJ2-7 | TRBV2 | ASRDRTGRSYEQY
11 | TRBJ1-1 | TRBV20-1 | SPLSRGNTEAF
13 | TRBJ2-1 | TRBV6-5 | AIRENSGSYNEQF
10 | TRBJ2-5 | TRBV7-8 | ASSPPFETQY
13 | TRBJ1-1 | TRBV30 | AWSRMGLGDTEAF
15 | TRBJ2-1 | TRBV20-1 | SARDTRGGVTYNEQF
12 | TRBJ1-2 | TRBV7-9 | ASSLAGGRGGYT
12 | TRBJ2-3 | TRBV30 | AWSVSARGDTQY
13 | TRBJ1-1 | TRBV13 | ASSPSEQGNTEAF
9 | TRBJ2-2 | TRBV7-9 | AQRPTGELF
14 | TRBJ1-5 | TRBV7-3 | ASGLFRGHYNQPQH
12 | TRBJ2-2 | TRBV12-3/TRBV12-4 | ASSRTGEAGELF
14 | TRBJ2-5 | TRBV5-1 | ASSLAVRVYQETQY
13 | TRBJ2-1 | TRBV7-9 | ASSIAGGPDNEQF
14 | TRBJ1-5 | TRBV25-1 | ASSGNGGDSNQPQH
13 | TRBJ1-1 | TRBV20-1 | SARDVPGARTEAF
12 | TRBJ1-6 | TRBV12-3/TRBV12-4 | ASSRGGLNSPLH
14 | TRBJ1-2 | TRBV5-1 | ASSSSGTDQVYGYT
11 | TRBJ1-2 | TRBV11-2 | ASSPKSGYGYT
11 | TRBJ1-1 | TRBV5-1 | ASSQGEAGEAF
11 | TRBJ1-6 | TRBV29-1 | SVLTVGGSPLH
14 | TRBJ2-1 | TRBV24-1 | ATSDPLSGGKHEQF
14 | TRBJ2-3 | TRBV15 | ATSLGAGYGTDTQY
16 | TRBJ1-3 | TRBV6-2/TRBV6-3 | ASSRPRRFMASGNTIY
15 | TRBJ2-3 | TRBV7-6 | ASSFPASGISTDTQY
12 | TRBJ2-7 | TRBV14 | ASSYTSGSGEQY
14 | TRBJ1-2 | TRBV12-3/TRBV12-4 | ASSRLAEFGGYGYT
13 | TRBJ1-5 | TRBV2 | ASSGLGISNQPQH
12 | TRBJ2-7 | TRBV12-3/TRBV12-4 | ASSLHGMSYEQY
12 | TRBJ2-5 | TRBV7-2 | ASSLGLRTETQY
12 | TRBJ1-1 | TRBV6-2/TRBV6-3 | ASSPWQGRTEAF
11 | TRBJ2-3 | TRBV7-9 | ASQRQGRDTQY
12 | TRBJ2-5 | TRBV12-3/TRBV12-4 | ASSHLGIQETQY
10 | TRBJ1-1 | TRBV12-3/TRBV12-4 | ASRFGTARAF
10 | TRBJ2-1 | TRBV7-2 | ASSFMQDQQF
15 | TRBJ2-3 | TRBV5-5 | ASSPRPGEGRTDTQY
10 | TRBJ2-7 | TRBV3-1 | ASSQDIGGQY
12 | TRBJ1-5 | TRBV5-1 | ASTKDGDNQPQH
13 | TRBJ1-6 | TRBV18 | ASSEGESYNSPLH
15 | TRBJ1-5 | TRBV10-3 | AISSTGRRGSNQPQH
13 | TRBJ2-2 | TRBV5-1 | ASTKDGQNTGELF
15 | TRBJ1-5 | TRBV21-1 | ASSKAIRGQTNQPQH
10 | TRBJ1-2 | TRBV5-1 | ASGRENYGYT
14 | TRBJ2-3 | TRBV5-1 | ASSFGGKTSTDTQY
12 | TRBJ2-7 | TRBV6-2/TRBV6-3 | ASSLGEGGYEQY
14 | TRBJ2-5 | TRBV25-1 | ASSAPVLTAGETQY
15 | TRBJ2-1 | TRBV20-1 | SARKPSSARLYNEQF
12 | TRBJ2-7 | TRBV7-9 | ASSPLGGPDEQY
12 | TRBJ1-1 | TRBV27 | ASTRTGGYTEAF
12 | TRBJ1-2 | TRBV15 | ATSRQVLNYGYT